This T cell receptor (beta chain) stems from a study of blood T cell repertoires in COVID-19. Authors' processing steps: From reference gene primer amplification, estimates of nucleated cell counts were derived. Libraries were prepared by immunoSEQ multiplex PCR; TCRdb keeps only in-frame clonotypes and omits some of them. That table supplies the V and J calls and clone size; D and trimming were determined from the DNA. The sample consists of fewer than 250,000 clones, 88% of them appearing once. Germline CDR1 is MNHNY and CDR2 is SVGAGI (reference sequence). V trimming: 4 bases; J trimming: 8 bases; junction bases outside the gene matches: 5. This CDR3 is 13 amino acids long.

This clonotype was obtained from a woman between 25 and 40 years old who had been exposed to COVID-19. What was sequenced was PBMCs or T cells enriched from blood (not recorded which). The chain carries TRBV6-6 and TRBJ1-2; TRBD1 matches at 9 bases. The chain's CDR3 is CASSLQGARGYTF. CDR3 nucleotide sequence: TGTGCCAGCAGTTTACAGGGGGCTAGAGGCTACACCTTC.